These 24 T cell receptor beta chains were all obtained from the same sample, sequenced in a study of CXCR3-negative and CXCR3-positive naive CD8 T cells. Whole-study findings and limits: CXCR3-negative naive cells had less hydrophobic TRB CDR3s than did CXCR3-positive naive cells.

Their antigen targets remain unknown. The TRB libraries of cDNA were built by UMI-labeled 5' RACE. For each CDR3 protein, TCRdb gives one entry from its re-call of the 5' RACE reads, without DNA. The ten top clones account for approximately 1.1%, within a sample of approximately 98,000 distinct CDR3 sequences. The material sequenced was naive CXCR3+ CD8+ T cells from blood. The subset was: CD45RO-CCR7+CD27+CD95- naive CD8+ T cells expressing CXCR3 (TNR3+). All receptors derive from a human donor in good health. Some clones in this sample may be carry-over from other donors' samples.

This chain connects TRBV29-1 to TRBJ2-7. This CDR3 spans 15 amino acids. CDR1 SQVTM and CDR2 ANQGSEA come from the germline V gene. The CDR3 reads CSVEIWQASSYEQYF.

The chain joins TRBV12-3 or TRBV12-4 to TRBJ2-1. CDR3 length: 14 amino acids. CDR3 region: CASIGGSSYNEQFF.

The chain joins TRBV29-1 to TRBJ2-7; TCRdb's D call of TRBD1 is untestable without DNA. This CDR3 region has 13 residues. The V gene's germline CDR1 is SQVTM and CDR2 ANQGSEA. This chain's CDR3 is CSVPDKGPYEQYF.

The chain uses TRBV6-2 or TRBV6-3 and TRBJ2-7; TCRdb proposes TRBD1, but this gene call is untestable without DNA. Germline V gives CDR1 MNHEY, CDR2 SVGEGT. The CDR3 is 15 residues long. The CDR3 spells CASSLPSRGGYEQYF.

This rearrangement joins TRBV28 to TRBJ2-7; absent DNA, TCRdb's TRBD2 call cannot be checked. This CDR3 contains 12 residues. CDR1 and CDR2 from the germline V gene are MDHEN and SYDVKM. CDR3 residues: CASSFSLYEQYF.

The chain couples TRBV20-1 to TRBJ1-6; the D call of TRBD1 rests on TCRdb alone, since no DNA is present to check it. Germline values: CDR1 DFQATT, CDR2 SNEGSKA (reference sequence). The CDR3 extends over 14 amino acids. The CDR3 protein is CSAPSDRGNSPLHF.

This sequence joins TRBV29-1 and TRBJ2-1. Germline V lookup: CDR1 SQVTM, CDR2 ANQGSEA. The CDR3 covers 13 residues. The CDR3 is CSVEGRSYNEQFF.

The chain is built from TRBV7-9 and TRBJ2-1; TCRdb returns TRBD2, unconfirmable since there is no DNA. The CDR3 contains 15 residues. The germline V gene has CDR1 SEHNR and CDR2 FQNEAQ (reference sequence). CDR3 sequence reads: CASSGRTSGGSEQFF.

This chain joins TRBV20-1 and TRBJ2-3; TCRdb designates TRBD2, a call that cannot be tested without DNA. The CDR3 consists of 16 residues. Germline lookup yields CDR1 DFQATT and CDR2 SNEGSKA (reference sequence). CDR3 in amino acids: CSAKGGEDSVTDTQYF.

This rearrangement joins TRBV5-4 to TRBJ2-1; TCRdb selects TRBD1, and the lack of DNA leaves this call unchecked. The germline CDR1 and CDR2 sequences are SGHNT and YYREEE (reference sequence). The CDR3 has 14 amino acids. The CDR3 sequence: CASSFGDSLSNQFF.

V usage is TRBV6-4 and J usage is TRBJ2-3; TCRdb indicates TRBD2, and absent DNA this call remains unverified. The length of the CDR3 is 16 residues. CDR1 MRHNA and CDR2 SNTAGT come from the germline V gene. CDR3 sequence: CASSGGSGSGTDTQYF.

The J gene is TRBJ2-7, the V gene TRBV3-1; as DNA is missing, the TRBD1 call by TCRdb cannot be tested. The CDR3 consists of 17 residues. Germline V lookup: CDR1 LGHDT, CDR2 YNNKEL (reference sequence). CDR3 protein: CASSQDYTGGGSYEQYF.

The chain uses TRBV20-1 and TRBJ2-3; TCRdb designates TRBD1, a call that cannot be tested without DNA. CDR1 is DFQATT, CDR2 SNEGSKA, per germline (reference sequence). The CDR3 sequence is 15 residues long. The CDR3 sequence is CSARSREDSTDTQYF.

The chain couples TRBV5-1 to TRBJ2-3; TCRdb selects TRBD2, and the lack of DNA leaves this call unchecked. CDR1 is SGHRS and CDR2 is YFSETQ in the germline V gene. This CDR3 contains 16 residues. The CDR3 sequence: CASSLVSSGGTDTQYF.

This chain uses TRBV3-1 with TRBJ1-6. The CDR3 has 16 amino acids. Germline loops: CDR1 LGHDT, CDR2 YNNKEL (reference sequence). CDR3 residues: CASSQGPGGTNSPLHF.

V and J are TRBV20-1 and TRBJ1-4. The germline gives CDR1 DFQATT, CDR2 SNEGSKA (reference sequence). The CDR3 sequence is 15 residues long. The chain's CDR3 is CSARDRVAANEKLFF.

The V gene is TRBV5-8, the J gene TRBJ2-5; without DNA, the TCRdb call of TRBD2 cannot be checked. The length of the CDR3 is 13 residues. Germline V CDR1 and CDR2: SGHTS, YDEGEE. This CDR3 is CASSYASDRTQYF.

This chain joins TRBV7-2 and TRBJ1-2. Germline V gives CDR1 SGHTA, CDR2 FQGNSA. The CDR3 runs 14 residues. CDR3 residues: CASSLLETAYGYTF.

The chain recombines TRBV7-8 with TRBJ2-1; the TRBD1 assignment by TCRdb is unverifiable without DNA. Germline CDR1 SGHVS, CDR2 FQNEAQ. The CDR3 extends over 19 amino acids. The CDR3 reads CASSLGASTTGTAKNEQFF.

The gene calls are TRBV24-1 and TRBJ2-1; TCRdb outputs TRBD2, but without DNA this stays unchecked. CDR1 and CDR2 from the germline V gene are KGHDR and SFDVKD. The CDR3 sequence is 16 residues long. This CDR3 is CATSDPGTRGGDEQFF.

J is TRBJ2-1 and V is TRBV19; TCRdb calls TRBD2, which cannot be checked without DNA. The CDR3 is 13 amino acids. Looked up from germline, CDR1 is LNHDA and CDR2 is SQIVND (reference sequence). CDR3 protein: CASNTAGYNEQFF.

CDR3 amino acids: CASSLAEGRSYNEQFF. The genes are TRBV5-1 and TRBJ2-1. There are 16 residues in the CDR3. Germline CDR1 and CDR2: SGHRS and YFSETQ.

The chain recombines TRBV27 with TRBJ2-7. This CDR3 spans 12 amino acids. CDR1 and CDR2 (germline): MNHEY, SMNVEV (reference sequence). This CDR3 is CASSLFGYEQYF.

The chain is built from TRBV20-1 and TRBJ1-5. Germline CDR1 DFQATT, CDR2 SNEGSKA (reference sequence). The CDR3 consists of 15 residues. The CDR3 region is CSAIMEGSLGQPQHF.